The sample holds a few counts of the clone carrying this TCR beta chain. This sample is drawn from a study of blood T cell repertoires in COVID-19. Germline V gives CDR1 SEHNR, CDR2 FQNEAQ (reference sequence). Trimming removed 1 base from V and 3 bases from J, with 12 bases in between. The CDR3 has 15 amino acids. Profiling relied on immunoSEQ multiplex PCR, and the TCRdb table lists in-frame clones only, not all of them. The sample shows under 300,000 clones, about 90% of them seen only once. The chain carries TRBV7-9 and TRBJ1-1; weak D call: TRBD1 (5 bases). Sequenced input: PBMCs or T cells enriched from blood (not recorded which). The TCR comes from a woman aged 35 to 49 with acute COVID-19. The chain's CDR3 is CASSLGGGEDTEAFF. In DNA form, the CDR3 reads TGTGCCAGCAGCTTAGGGGGCGGGGAGGACACTGAAGCTTTCTTT.